This record looks at one T cell receptor beta chain sequence and its context. The data were obtained in a study of blood T cell repertoires in COVID-19. Profiled with immunoSEQ multiplex PCR; TCRdb holds only in-frame clones, not every one. The sample shows roughly 330,000 clones, approximately 90% of them seen only once. The sequencing sample was made of peripheral blood. This TCR was sampled from a woman between 45 and 65 years old with active or convalescent COVID-19.

The CDR3 protein is CASSLGQSYEQYF. The CDR3 nucleotides read TGTGCCAGCAGTTTAGGGCAGTCCTACGAGCAGTACTTC. This chain connects TRBV12-3 or TRBV12-4 to TRBJ2-7; D gene uncertain. Trimming pared 1 base from V and 1 base from J, leaving 5 bases between. The length of the CDR3 is 13 residues.